This entry lists 22 T cell receptor beta chains sequenced from one sample in a study of T cell clonality in common variable immunodeficiency. Sequencing used immunoSEQ multiplex PCR; TCRdb keeps in-frame clones, though not all of them. The sample counts roughly 32,000 clones, none seen once; the ten largest own approximately 4.7%. What was sequenced was peripheral blood mononuclear cells. These TCRs come from a person aged 18 to 75 in good health.

This clone was seen repeatedly, ten times or more. The DNA ends 3 residues before the CDR3 does, and the rest of the CDR3 is filled in from the germline J gene. The chain carries TRBV5-4 and TRBJ2-5; 10 positions match TRBD2. The CDR3 is 15 residues long. The V and J ends lost 9 bases and 1 base, in that order; junction bases with no gene match: 9. CDR1 SGHNT and CDR2 YYREEE come from the germline V gene (reference sequence). The CDR3 is CATGLAMGGQETQYF. The part of the CDR3 DNA that was read is TGTGCCACGGGACTAGCGATGGGCGGCCAAGAGACC.

This clone came up many times. The read stops 3 residues short of the end of the CDR3; the missing end is completed from the germline J gene. The chain combines TRBV20-1 with TRBJ2-3, with a possible D match to TRBD1 (6 bases). This CDR3 spans 13 amino acids. Trimming removed 3 bases from V and 4 bases from J, with 11 bases in between. Germline assignment: CDR1 DFQATT and CDR2 SNEGSKA (reference sequence). The covered CDR3 bases are TGCAGTGCTAGTAGAGGGGGTGCAGATACG. Its translation is CSASRGGADT. The full CDR3 is CSASRGGADTQYF.

This clone is deemed medium-sized (0.01 to 0.1%). The CDR3 is CASSERDTGELFF. CDR3 bases read: TGTGCCAGCAGTGAGCGGGACACCGGGGAG. V gene TRBV6-4 combines with J gene TRBJ2-2, with D perhaps TRBD2 (5 bases). Read sequence stops 3 residues before the CDR3 end, and the germline J gene provides the missing end. Germline V lookup: CDR1 MRHNA, CDR2 SNTAGT. The CDR3 contains 13 residues. Between the trimmed V and J ends, which lost 3 bases and 3 bases, there was a span of 5 bases.

This clone was recorded a few times. The missing CDR3 end, 3 residues past where the read stops, is filled in from the germline J gene. This chain uses TRBV5-1 with TRBJ1-4; D may be TRBD1 (5 bases). This CDR3 is 15 amino acids long. In germline, CDR1 is SGHRS, CDR2 YFSETQ. CDR3 protein: CASSLLETGANVLFF. The DNA read from the CDR3 is TGCGCCAGCAGCTTGTTGGAAACTGGGGCCAACGTA. Complete variable domain (other parts from reference TRBV5-1 and TRBJ1-4): KAGVTQTPRYLIKTRGQQVTLSCSPISGHRSVSWYQQTPGQGLQFLFEYFSETQRNKGNFPGRFSGRQFSNSRSEMNVSTLELGDSALYLCASSLLETGANVLFFGSGTQLSVL.

As for this clone: The CDR3 is cut off 3 residues early in the read; its end comes from the germline J gene. The J gene is TRBJ1-1, the V gene TRBV19, with D possibly being TRBD1 (6 bases). Per germline, CDR1 LNHDA and CDR2 SQIVND (reference sequence). The CDR3 has 14 amino acids. V lost 7 bases and J 5 bases, leaving 17 bases between the germline ends. Partial CDR3 DNA: TGTGCCAGTACCATAGAGGGGGGGTTTACTGAA. It is translated as CASTIEGGFTE. The full CDR3 protein reads CASTIEGGFTEAFF.

Many counts were recorded for this clone. The CDR3 goes on 3 residues after the read ends, and that part is filled in from the germline J gene. This chain links TRBV30 with TRBJ2-2, with no clear D. The CDR3 has 14 amino acids. Trimming stripped 3 bases from V and 1 base from J, with 9 bases between. Germline loops: CDR1 GTSNPN, CDR2 SVGIG (reference sequence). The CDR3 reads CAWSGTGNTGELFF. Incomplete CDR3 DNA: TGTGCCTGGAGCGGTACTGGGAACACCGGGGAG.

This clone has at least ten counts. The read terminates 3 residues ahead of where the CDR3 ends, so the germline J gene completes it. The chain is built from TRBV5-1 and TRBJ1-1, with a tentative D call TRBD1 (6 bases). Trimming pared 1 base from V and 5 bases from J, leaving 12 bases between. The CDR3 consists of 14 residues. In germline, CDR1 is SGHRS, CDR2 YFSETQ. The CDR3 is CASSLRGGRTEAFF. The part of the CDR3 DNA that was read is TGCGCCAGCAGCTTGAGGGGGGGGAGGACTGAA.

The sample holds many counts of this clone. The DNA ends 3 residues before the CDR3 does, and the rest of the CDR3 is filled in from the germline J gene. The V and J genes are TRBV5-4 and TRBJ2-2; 14 bases fit TRBD2. Germline trimming cut 0 bases from V and 5 bases from J; bases unmatched to any gene: 0. CDR1 and CDR2 from the germline V gene are SGHNT and YYREEE (reference sequence). CDR3 length: 16 residues. The CDR3 spells CASSLGTSGRTGELFF. Incomplete CDR3 DNA: TGTGCCAGCAGCTTGGGGACTAGCGGGAGGACCGGGGAG.

This clone appeared many times. The CDR3 end is not reached by the read, which stops 3 residues before it; the germline J gene fills it in. The rearrangement uses TRBV18 and TRBJ1-1, with TRBD1 as a possible D gene (6 bases). The CDR3 runs to 15 residues. Trimming pared 3 bases from V and 1 base from J, leaving 12 bases between. Germline values: CDR1 KGHSH, CDR2 LQKENI. Incomplete CDR3 DNA: TGTGCCAGCTCACCGCCCGGCAGGGGGAACACTGAA. Translated, it gives CASSPPGRGNTE. The CDR3 in its entirety is CASSPPGRGNTEAFF.

In this sample, this clone turned up many times. The read comes to an end 3 residues before the CDR3 does, leaving the germline J gene to fill in the end. Different DNA sequences within this sample yield the same CDR3. J is TRBJ1-3 and V is TRBV19, with 9 bases that match TRBD1. J gave up 4 bases and V 7 bases, and 8 bases lay outside the gene matches. Germline V gene data show CDR1 as LNHDA and CDR2 as SQIVND (reference sequence). This CDR3 is built from 15 residues. CDR3 bases read: TGTGCCAGTACCTTCGACGGGACAGGGGGAAACACC. Protein sequence: CASTFDGTGGNT. The CDR3, in full, reads CASTFDGTGGNTIYF.

This clone was seen ten or more times. Read sequence stops 3 residues before the CDR3 end, and the germline J gene provides the missing end. The rearrangement uses TRBV2 and TRBJ2-7, with TRBD2 identical over 7 bases. Germline CDR1 and CDR2: SNHLY and FYNNEI. This CDR3 is 14 amino acids long. With V trimmed by 5 bases and J by 2 bases, 6 bases remained unmatched. The CDR3 sequence: CASSTGGLAYEQYF. The CDR3 bases that were read are TGTGCCAGCAGTACGGGGGGATTGGCCTACGAG.

Notes on this clone: Sequencing ends 3 residues short of the CDR3 end; the germline J gene provides the rest. The chain couples TRBV11-3 to TRBJ1-2, with a weak D call TRBD1 (6 bases). V lost 3 bases to trimming and J lost 5 bases, with 10 bases between them. This CDR3 contains 13 residues. CDR1 SGHNT and CDR2 YENEEA come from the germline V gene. CDR3 sequence: CASSFNREYGYTF. CDR3 bases read: TGTGCCAGCAGCTTCAACAGGGAGTATGGC.

This clone was detected ten times or more. The CDR3 end lies 3 residues beyond the end of the read and is filled in from the germline J gene. V usage is TRBV30 and J usage is TRBJ1-6; maybe TRBD1 (6 bases). The V end lost 5 bases, the J end lost 10 bases, and 18 bases lay between the germline ends. The CDR3 spans 14 residues. Germline lookup yields CDR1 GTSNPN and CDR2 SVGIG (reference sequence). CDR3 bases read: TGTGCCTGGGAAAAGGGGGTTTCGGGGTCACCC. This translates into CAWEKGVSGSP. The CDR3 in its entirety is CAWEKGVSGSPLHF.

This clone has at least ten counts. The sequenced CDR3 bases are TGTGCCAGCAGCACAGGGGGGTATTCACCC. It is translated as CASSTGGYSP. The entire CDR3 sequence reads CASSTGGYSPLHF. This rearrangement joins TRBV7-9 to TRBJ1-6, with TRBD1 matching over 8 bases. Sequencing ends 3 residues short of the CDR3 end; the germline J gene provides the rest. This CDR3 has 13 residues. CDR1 SEHNR and CDR2 FQNEAQ come from the germline V gene (reference sequence). J was trimmed by 8 bases and V by 5 bases; bases with no gene match: 2.

The table lists this clone with many counts. The read terminates 3 residues ahead of where the CDR3 ends, so the germline J gene completes it. The chain is built from TRBV5-1 and TRBJ1-2, with TRBD1 identical over 10 bases. This CDR3 is 12 amino acids long. CDR1 and CDR2 from the germline V gene are SGHRS and YFSETQ. The covered CDR3 bases are TGCGCCAGCAGGGGGACAGGGGTAGGC. Translation gives CASRGTGVG. The CDR3 in its entirety is CASRGTGVGYTF.

CDR3: CAWGQGLRITDTYTF. The covered CDR3 bases are TGTGCCTGGGGACAGGGCCTTCGCATCACAGATACC. The V call is TRBV30, the J call TRBJ1-2, with 8 bases aligning to TRBD1. The read stops 3 residues short of the end of the CDR3; the missing end is completed from the germline J gene. This CDR3 has 15 amino acids. From germline, CDR1 is GTSNPN and CDR2 SVGIG (reference sequence).

Comments on this clone: The read halts 3 residues ahead of the CDR3 end, with the missing end drawn from the germline J gene. The gene calls are TRBV7-9 and TRBJ1-4; no firm D call. Trimming took 2 bases from V and 0 from J, leaving 4 bases between them. This CDR3 spans 14 amino acids. CDR1 is SEHNR and CDR2 is FQNEAQ in the germline V gene (reference sequence). Incomplete CDR3 DNA: TGTGCCAGCAGCTTACAGGCAACTAATGAAAAA. Its translation: CASSLQATNEK. From start to end, the CDR3 is CASSLQATNEKLFF.

Concerning this clone: The CDR3 goes on 3 residues after the read ends, and that part is filled in from the germline J gene. V is TRBV18 and J is TRBJ1-1; D gene unclear. V was pared by 0 bases and J by 5 bases, with 16 bases between. Germline V CDR1 and CDR2: KGHSH, LQKENI. The CDR3 is made up of 16 amino acids. CDR3 in amino acids: CASSPPSSRLRTEAFF. CDR3 DNA, as far as it was read: TGTGCCAGCTCACCACCGTCATCCCGGTTGCGGACTGAA. The full variable domain, with the rest looked up from reference TRBV18 and TRBJ1-1, is NAGVMQNPRHLVRRRGQEARLRCSPMKGHSHVYWYRQLPEEGLKFMVYLQKENIIDESGMPKERFSAEFPKEGPSILRIQQVVRGDSAAYFCASSPPSSRLRTEAFFGQGTRLTVV.

This clone was counted many times. The CDR3 end lies 3 residues beyond the end of the read and is filled in from the germline J gene. V usage is TRBV2 and J usage is TRBJ1-4; D is unresolved. The germline V and J ends were trimmed by 6 bases and 2 bases, with 13 bases remaining between them. The CDR3 totals 15 residues. CDR1 and CDR2 from the germline V gene are SNHLY and FYNNEI. CDR3 bases read: TGTGCCAGCAGGGGTCGACAATCGACTAATGAAAAA. Protein: CASRGRQSTNEK. The whole CDR3 sequence is CASRGRQSTNEKLFF.

Points on this clone: The read stops 3 residues short of the end of the CDR3; the missing end is completed from the germline J gene. V usage is TRBV19 and J usage is TRBJ2-3, with D perhaps TRBD1 (6 bases). From germline, CDR1 is LNHDA and CDR2 SQIVND (reference sequence). Between the trimmed V and J ends, which lost 11 bases and 1 base, there was a span of 13 bases. The CDR3 loop spans 13 amino acids. The covered CDR3 bases are TGTGCCCCTGGGGGCCTGGGCACAGATACG. It yields the protein CAPGGLGTDT. The whole CDR3 protein is CAPGGLGTDTQYF.

This clone was observed a few times. The junction does not match germline at one end; this may be a read error. The read terminates 3 residues before the CDR3 end, so the remaining end is supplied by the germline J gene. The rearrangement uses TRBV18 and TRBJ2-5; 8 bases align to TRBD1. Germline loops: CDR1 KGHSH, CDR2 LQKENI. The CDR3 covers 14 residues. The DNA read from the CDR3 is TGTGCCTGCTCACCAGGGACAGGCTGGGAGACC. Protein product: CACSPGTGWET. The full CDR3 sequence reads CACSPGTGWETQYF.

This clone was detected ten times or more. The read stops 3 residues short of the end of the CDR3; the missing end is completed from the germline J gene. The chain recombines TRBV29-1 with TRBJ2-4; 10 nucleotides line up with TRBD1. After removal of 7 bases from V and 4 bases from J, the junction contained 4 bases not matched to a gene. Germline CDR1 is SQVTM and CDR2 is ANQGSEA. The CDR3 loop spans 13 amino acids. The part of the CDR3 DNA that was read is TGCAGCGCCTTGGACAGGGGGAAAAACATT. This gives the protein CSALDRGKNI. The full CDR3 is CSALDRGKNIQYF.